Shown below are 6 T cell receptor beta chains from a single sample sequenced in a study of CD8 T cells in ankylosing spondylitis (dated by TCRdb to about 2017). The library relied on 5' RACE. This sample was sequenced with an Illumina HiSeq 2500. The public sequencing data were trimmed at Q25 with fastp and processed into clonotypes with MiXCR by TCRdb, which kept only in-frame beta chains. Every entry covers one CDR3 protein and lists the most common genes and DNA from its rows. The sample table contains roughly 200,000 distinct CDR3 sequences; only one count was recorded for about 13% of them. The ten biggest clones cover approximately 17% of the sample. The sequencing input was blood, either unsorted or a sorted T cell fraction (not recorded which). Source of these receptors: a male donor with ankylosing spondylitis or in good health (not recorded which).

Ten or more counts support this clonotype. The rearrangement joins TRBV15 to TRBJ1-2, with TRBD1 matching 12 bases. Looked up from germline, CDR1 is LNHNV and CDR2 is YYDKDF (reference sequence). This CDR3 contains 13 residues. After removal of 6 bases from V and 8 bases from J, the junction contained 4 bases not matched to a gene. CDR3 DNA sequence: TGTGCCACCAGACCCGGGACAGGGGGCGGCTACACCTTC. Translation: CATRPGTGGGYTF.

The table lists this clonotype with a few counts. The V and J genes are TRBV20-1 and TRBJ1-1, with D perhaps TRBD1 (6 bases). The CDR3 totals 17 residues. V shed 0 bases and J shed 5 bases, with 22 bases lying between them. Germline V gives CDR1 DFQATT, CDR2 SNEGSKA (reference sequence). CDR3 region: CSARDREQGYRNTEAFF. DNA of the CDR3: TGCAGTGCTAGAGATAGGGAACAGGGCTATAGGAATACTGAAGCTTTCTTT.

A few counts support this clonotype. The chain recombines TRBV9 with TRBJ2-2; D remains ambiguous. The CDR3 is 12 residues long. CDR1 is SGDLS and CDR2 is YYNGEE in the germline V gene. The V and J ends lost 0 bases and 7 bases respectively, with 4 bases between them. CDR3 in DNA: TGTGCCAGCAGCGTAGAAGGCGGGGAGCTGTTTTTT. This encodes CASSVEGGELFF.

The V and J genes are TRBV27 and TRBJ2-1; tentative D call: TRBD2 (5 bases). This CDR3 has 14 amino acids. Trimming shortened V by 5 bases and J by 8 bases, and 16 bases separated the two germline ends. CDR1 and CDR2 from the germline V gene are MNHEY and SMNVEV (reference sequence). The CDR3 DNA is TGTGCCAGCAGTCGATACGATGCGAGGGATGAGCAGTTCTTC. It encodes CASSRYDARDEQFF.

A few counts support this clonotype. The V and J genes are TRBV7-7 and TRBJ2-2; the match to TRBD2 covers 10 bases. The CDR3 totals 15 residues. V lost 6 bases, J lost 5 bases, and 6 bases stayed unmatched. The germline gives CDR1 SSHAT, CDR2 FNYEAQ (reference sequence). The CDR3 DNA reads as TGTGCCAGCAGAGCGGGGGGGCCGGGAACCGGGGAGCTGTTTTTT. As protein: CASRAGGPGTGELFF.

This clonotype appeared many times. The rearrangement uses TRBV12-3 or TRBV12-4 and TRBJ2-1; 9 bases map to TRBD1. Trimming removed 6 bases from V and 4 bases from J; junction bases left unmatched: 7. The CDR3 covers 15 residues. This CDR3 reads CASSRPGQGYNEQFF. For the CDR3, the DNA is TGTGCCAGCAGCCGTCCGGGACAGGGATACAATGAGCAGTTCTTC.